These 4 T cell receptor beta chains share one sample of origin, sequenced in a study of blood T cell repertoires in COVID-19. The data were produced by immunoSEQ multiplex PCR, yet TCRdb's version contains in-frame clones alone and is incomplete. This table has 84,000 or so clones, 80% appearing once. The sequencing input was peripheral blood. The receptors come from a woman aged 40 to 55 with active or convalescent COVID-19.

The gene calls are TRBV11-2 and TRBJ2-1, with 8 positions matching TRBD2. The length of the CDR3 is 19 residues. Germline assignment: CDR1 SGHAT and CDR2 FQNNGV. The trim removed 2 bases at V and 0 bases at J, leaving 12 bases unmatched. For the CDR3, the DNA is TGTGCCAGCAGCTTAAGGTCGATAGCGGGGCTTAGCTCCTACAATGAGCAGTTCTTC. This codes for CASSLRSIAGLSSYNEQFF.

The chain employs TRBV5-1 and TRBJ1-5; D unclear. Germline V gene data show CDR1 as SGHRS and CDR2 as YFSETQ. This CDR3 spans 13 amino acids. Deletions cut 0 bases from V and 7 bases from J, with 8 bases between. CDR3 sequence: CASSLAGEQPQHF. CDR3 bases: TGCGCCAGCAGCTTGGCCGGGGAGCAGCCCCAGCATTTT.

The chain uses TRBV5-6 and TRBJ2-5; 9 positions agree with TRBD2. Germline trimming cut 0 bases from V and 1 base from J; bases unmatched to any gene: 7. Germline CDR1 reads SGHDT; CDR2 reads YYEEEE. This CDR3 comprises 17 residues. This chain's CDR3 is CASSLAERGATQETQYF. CDR3 DNA sequence: TGTGCCAGCAGCTTGGCCGAGCGGGGGGCCACCCAAGAGACCCAGTACTTC.

The chain recombines TRBV7-2 with TRBJ2-2; TRBD2 aligns across 9 bases. Germline V gene data show CDR1 as SGHTA and CDR2 as FQGNSA. The V segment lost 1 base and the J segment 4 bases; nucleotides outside the gene matches: 10. This CDR3 region has 18 residues. CDR3 residues: CASSLGSGGLRSTGELFF. CDR3 coding DNA: TGTGCCAGCAGCTTAGGGAGCGGGGGGCTGCGGTCCACCGGGGAGCTGTTTTTT.